This T cell receptor (beta chain) was found in a study of technical replicates of blood from several donors. Data came from immunoSEQ multiplex PCR; TCRdb stores just in-frame clones and leaves some out. The sample includes over 90,000 clones, 95% to 96% of them seen just once. This TCR was recovered from a human donor in good health. The sample was T cells isolated from PBMCs.

The chain's CDR3 is CASSLRGRLQSSYNEQFF. In DNA, the CDR3 is TGTGCCAGCAGCTTAAGGGGCAGGTTACAGAGCTCCTACAATGAGCAGTTCTTC. V usage is TRBV7-2 and J usage is TRBJ2-1; D perhaps matches TRBD1 (5 bases). The CDR3 length is 18 residues. From germline, CDR1 is SGHTA and CDR2 FQGNSA. V lost 2 bases and J 0 bases, leaving 17 bases between the germline ends.